The entry below describes one T cell receptor (beta chain). Only CD45RO-negative cells positively selected for CCR7 counted as naive CD8 cells, so terminally differentiated effector memory CD45RA+ cells were excluded. Germline V gene lookup returns CDR1 MDHEN and CDR2 SYDVKM. Trimming took off 3 bases at V and 3 bases at J, with 14 bases between the two ends. The CDR3 loop spans 15 amino acids. These data belong to a study of shared clonotypes between healthy human individuals. As for the study in general: Plates per donor: three CD4 naive, three CD4 memory, two CD8 naive, one CD8 memory.

The material for each subset, its genomic DNA, was split evenly across several immunoSEQ plates. Some clones are missing from TCRdb's copy, which holds only in-frame ones; the method was immunoSEQ multiplex PCR. The sample consists of around 1.9 million clones, just under 95% of them appearing once. The clonotype comes from a man aged 18 to 29 in good health. Some clones in this sample may be carry-over from other donors' samples. The sample consisted of naive CD8+ T cells from PBMCs. The chain combines TRBV28 with TRBJ1-1; D gene ambiguous. The DNA of the CDR3 is TGTGCCAGCAGTTTCCCGAGGGTCGTGGACACTGAAGCTTTCTTT. Protein product: CASSFPRVVDTEAFF.